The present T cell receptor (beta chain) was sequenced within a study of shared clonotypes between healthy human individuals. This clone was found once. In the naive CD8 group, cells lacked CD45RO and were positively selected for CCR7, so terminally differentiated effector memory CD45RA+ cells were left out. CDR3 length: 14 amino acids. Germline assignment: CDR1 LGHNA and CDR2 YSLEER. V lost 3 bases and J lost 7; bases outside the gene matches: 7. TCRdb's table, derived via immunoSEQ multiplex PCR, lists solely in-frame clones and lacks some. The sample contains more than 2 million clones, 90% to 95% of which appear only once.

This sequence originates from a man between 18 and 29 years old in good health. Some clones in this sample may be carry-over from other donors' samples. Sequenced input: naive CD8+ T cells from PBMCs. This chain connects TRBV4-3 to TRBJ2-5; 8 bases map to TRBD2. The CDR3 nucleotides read TGCGCCAGCAGCCACGCGGGGGGAACAGGGACCCAGTACTTC. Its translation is CASSHAGGTGTQYF.